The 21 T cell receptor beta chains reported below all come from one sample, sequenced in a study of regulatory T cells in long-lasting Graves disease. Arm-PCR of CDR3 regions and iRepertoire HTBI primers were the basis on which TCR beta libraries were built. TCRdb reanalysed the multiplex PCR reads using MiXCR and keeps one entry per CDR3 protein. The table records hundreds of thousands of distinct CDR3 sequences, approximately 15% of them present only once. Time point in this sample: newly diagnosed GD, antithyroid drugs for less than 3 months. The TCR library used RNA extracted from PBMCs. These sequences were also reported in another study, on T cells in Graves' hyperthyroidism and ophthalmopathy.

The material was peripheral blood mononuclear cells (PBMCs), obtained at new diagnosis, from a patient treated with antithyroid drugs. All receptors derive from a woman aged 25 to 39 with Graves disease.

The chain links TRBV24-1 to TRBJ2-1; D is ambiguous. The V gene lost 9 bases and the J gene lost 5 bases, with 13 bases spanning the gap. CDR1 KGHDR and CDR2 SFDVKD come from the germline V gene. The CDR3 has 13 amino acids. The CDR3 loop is CATAVSADNEQFF. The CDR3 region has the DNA TGTGCCACCGCCGTATCGGCAGACAATGAGCAGTTCTTC.

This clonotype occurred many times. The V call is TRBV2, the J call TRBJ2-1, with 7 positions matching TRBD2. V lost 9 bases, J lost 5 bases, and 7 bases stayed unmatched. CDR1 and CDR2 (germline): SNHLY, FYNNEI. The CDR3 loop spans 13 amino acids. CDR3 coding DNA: TGTGCCAGTTCCCGGGACTACCACAATGAGCAGTTCTTC. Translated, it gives CASSRDYHNEQFF.

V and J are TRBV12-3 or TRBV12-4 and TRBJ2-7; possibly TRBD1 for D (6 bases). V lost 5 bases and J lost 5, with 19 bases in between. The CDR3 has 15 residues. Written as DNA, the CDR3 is TGTGCCAGCAGTACCTCAGGGGTGGGCGGCAACGAGCAGTACTTC. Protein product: CASSTSGVGGNEQYF.

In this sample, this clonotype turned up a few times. The CDR3 spells CASSEMGAGGVYNEQFF. The CDR3 DNA reads as TGTGCCAGCAGTGAAATGGGAGCGGGCGGTGTCTACAATGAGCAGTTCTTC. The rearrangement joins TRBV6-1 to TRBJ2-1; tentatively, D is TRBD2 (6 bases). The germline V gene encodes CDR1 MNHNS and CDR2 SASEGT. V was trimmed by 2 bases and J by 3 bases, leaving 17 bases between them. The CDR3 sequence is 17 residues long.

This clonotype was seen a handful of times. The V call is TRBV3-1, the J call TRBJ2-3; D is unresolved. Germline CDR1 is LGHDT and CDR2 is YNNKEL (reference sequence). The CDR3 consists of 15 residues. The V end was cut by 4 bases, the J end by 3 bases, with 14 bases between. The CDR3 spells CASSPPGRRTDTQYF. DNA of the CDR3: TGTGCCAGCAGCCCCCCCGGCAGGCGGACAGATACGCAGTATTTT.

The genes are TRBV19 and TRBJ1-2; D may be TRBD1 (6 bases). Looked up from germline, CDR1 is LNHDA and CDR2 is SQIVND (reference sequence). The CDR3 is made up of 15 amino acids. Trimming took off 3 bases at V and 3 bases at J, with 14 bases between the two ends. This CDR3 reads CASSISGGTDYGYTF. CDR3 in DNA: TGTGCCAGTAGTATTAGCGGGGGCACTGACTATGGCTACACCTTC.

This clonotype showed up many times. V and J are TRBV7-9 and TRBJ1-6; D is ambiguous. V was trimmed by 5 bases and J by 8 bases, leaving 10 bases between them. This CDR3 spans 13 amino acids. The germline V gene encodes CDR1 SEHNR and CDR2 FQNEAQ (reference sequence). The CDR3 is CASSPQADSPLHF. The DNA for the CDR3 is TGTGCCAGCAGCCCCCAAGCTGATTCACCCCTCCACTTT.

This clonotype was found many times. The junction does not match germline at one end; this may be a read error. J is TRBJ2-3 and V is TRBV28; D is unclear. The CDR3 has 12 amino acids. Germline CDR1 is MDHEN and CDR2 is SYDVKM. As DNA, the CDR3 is TGTGCCAGCAGTTTCGACCTGGCCCATTCACATTTT. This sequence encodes CASSFDLAHSHF.

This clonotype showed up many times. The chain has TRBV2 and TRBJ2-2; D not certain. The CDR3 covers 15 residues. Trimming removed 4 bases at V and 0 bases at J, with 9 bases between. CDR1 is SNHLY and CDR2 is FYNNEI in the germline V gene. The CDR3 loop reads CASSGVASNTGELFF. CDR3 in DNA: TGTGCCAGCAGTGGAGTAGCTTCGAACACCGGGGAGCTGTTTTTT.

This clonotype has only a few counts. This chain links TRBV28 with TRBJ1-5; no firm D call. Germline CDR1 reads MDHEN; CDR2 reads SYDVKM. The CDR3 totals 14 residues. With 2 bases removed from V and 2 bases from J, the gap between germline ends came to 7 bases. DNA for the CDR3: TGTGCCAGCAGTTTACCTGCCGGCAATCAGCCCCAGCATTTT. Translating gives CASSLPAGNQPQHF.

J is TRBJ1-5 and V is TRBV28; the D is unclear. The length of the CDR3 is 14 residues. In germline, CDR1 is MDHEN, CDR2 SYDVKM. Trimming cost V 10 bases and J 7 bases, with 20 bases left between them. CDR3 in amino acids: CATSGRGATQPQHF. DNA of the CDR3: TGTGCCACTTCTGGGAGAGGCGCCACACAGCCCCAGCATTTT.

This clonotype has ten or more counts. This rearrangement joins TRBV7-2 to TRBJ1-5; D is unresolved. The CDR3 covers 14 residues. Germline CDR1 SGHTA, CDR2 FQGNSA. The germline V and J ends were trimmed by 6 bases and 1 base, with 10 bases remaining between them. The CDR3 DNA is TGTGCCAGCAGTTTATTAGACAGCAATCAGCCCCAGCATTTT. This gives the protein CASSLLDSNQPQHF.

The CDR3 sequence: CASSPQREGYNEQFF. CDR3 nucleotide sequence: TGTGCCAGCAGCCCCCAGCGGGAGGGTTACAATGAGCAGTTCTTC. The J gene is TRBJ2-1, the V gene TRBV7-3; 10 nucleotides align to TRBD2. The ends lost 5 bases at V and 4 bases at J; junction bases unmatched: 5. The germline CDR1 and CDR2 sequences are SGHTA and FQGTGA. The CDR3 sequence is 15 residues long.

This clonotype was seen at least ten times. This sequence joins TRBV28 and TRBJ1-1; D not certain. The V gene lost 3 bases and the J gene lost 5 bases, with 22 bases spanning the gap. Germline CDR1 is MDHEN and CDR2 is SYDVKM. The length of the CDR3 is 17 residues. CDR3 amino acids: CASSLSGPGSLMTEAFF. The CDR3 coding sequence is TGTGCCAGCAGTTTGAGTGGGCCGGGTTCGTTGATGACTGAAGCTTTCTTT.

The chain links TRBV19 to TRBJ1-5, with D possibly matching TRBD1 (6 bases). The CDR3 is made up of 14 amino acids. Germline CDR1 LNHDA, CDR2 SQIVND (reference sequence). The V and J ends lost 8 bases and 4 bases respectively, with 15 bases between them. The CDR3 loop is CASVSGGRNQPQHF. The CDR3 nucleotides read TGTGCCAGTGTTTCTGGGGGCCGGAATCAGCCCCAGCATTTT.

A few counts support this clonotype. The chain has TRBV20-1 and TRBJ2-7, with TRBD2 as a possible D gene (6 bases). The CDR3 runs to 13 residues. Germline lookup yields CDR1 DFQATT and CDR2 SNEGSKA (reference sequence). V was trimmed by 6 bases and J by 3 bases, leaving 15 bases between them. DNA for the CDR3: TGCAGTGCCGGACTACCTGAAAACTACGAGCAGTACTTC. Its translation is CSAGLPENYEQYF.

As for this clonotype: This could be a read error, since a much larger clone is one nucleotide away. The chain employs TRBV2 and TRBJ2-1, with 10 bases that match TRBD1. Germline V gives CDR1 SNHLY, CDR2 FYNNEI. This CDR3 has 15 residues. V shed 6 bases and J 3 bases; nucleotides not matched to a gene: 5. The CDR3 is CASSQGQGSYNEQFF. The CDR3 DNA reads TGTGCCAGCAGCCAGGGACAGGGGAGCTACAATGAGCAGTTCTTC.

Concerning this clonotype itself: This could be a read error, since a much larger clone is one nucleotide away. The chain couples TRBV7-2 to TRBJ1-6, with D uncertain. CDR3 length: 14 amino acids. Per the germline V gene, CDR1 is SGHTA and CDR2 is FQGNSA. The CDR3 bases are TGTGCCAGCAGCTTGTCCAGGTTGCGATCACCCCCCCACTTT. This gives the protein CASSLSRLRSPPHF. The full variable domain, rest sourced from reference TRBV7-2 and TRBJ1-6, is GAGVSQSPSNKVTEKGKDVELRCDPISGHTALYWYRQSLGQGLEFLIYFQGNSAPDKSGLPSDRFSAERTGGSVSTLTIQRTQQEDSAVYLCASSLSRLRSPPHFGNGTRLTVT.

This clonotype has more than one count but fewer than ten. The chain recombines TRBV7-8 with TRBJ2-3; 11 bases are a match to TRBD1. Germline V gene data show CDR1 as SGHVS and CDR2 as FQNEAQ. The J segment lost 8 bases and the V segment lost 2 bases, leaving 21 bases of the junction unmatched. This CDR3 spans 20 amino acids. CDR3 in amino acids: CASSLSRTGGAREGGGTQYF. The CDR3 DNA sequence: TGTGCCAGCAGCTTATCTCGGACAGGGGGCGCCCGGGAAGGGGGCGGTACGCAGTATTTT.

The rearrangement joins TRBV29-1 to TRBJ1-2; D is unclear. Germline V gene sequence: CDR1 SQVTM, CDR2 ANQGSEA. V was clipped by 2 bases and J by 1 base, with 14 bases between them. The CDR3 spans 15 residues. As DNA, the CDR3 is TGCAGCGTTGAAAGTGGTATATACGGTAACTATGGCTACACCTTC. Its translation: CSVESGIYGNYGYTF.

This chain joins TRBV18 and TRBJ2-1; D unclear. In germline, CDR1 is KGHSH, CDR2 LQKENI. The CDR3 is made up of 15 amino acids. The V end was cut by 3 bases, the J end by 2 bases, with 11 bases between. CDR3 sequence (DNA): TGTGCCAGCTCACCCTTACCGGACGCCTACAATGAGCAGTTCTTC. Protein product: CASSPLPDAYNEQFF. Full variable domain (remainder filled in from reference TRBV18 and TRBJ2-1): NAGVMQNPRHLVRRRGQEARLRCSPMKGHSHVYWYRQLPEEGLKFMVYLQKENIIDESGMPKERFSAEFPKEGPSILRIQQVVRGDSAAYFCASSPLPDAYNEQFFGPGTRLTVL.